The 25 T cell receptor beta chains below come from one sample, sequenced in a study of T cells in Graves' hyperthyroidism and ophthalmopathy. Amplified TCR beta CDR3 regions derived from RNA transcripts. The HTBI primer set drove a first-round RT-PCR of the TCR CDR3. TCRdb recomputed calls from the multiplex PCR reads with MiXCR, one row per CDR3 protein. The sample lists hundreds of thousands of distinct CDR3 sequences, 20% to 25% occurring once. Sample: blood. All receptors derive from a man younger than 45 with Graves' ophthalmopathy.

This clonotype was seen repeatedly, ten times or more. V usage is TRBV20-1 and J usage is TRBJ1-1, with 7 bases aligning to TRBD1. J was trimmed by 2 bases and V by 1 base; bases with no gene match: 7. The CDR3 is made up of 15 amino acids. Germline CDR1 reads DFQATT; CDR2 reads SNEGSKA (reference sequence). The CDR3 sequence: CSARVPRGGNTEAFF. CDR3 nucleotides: TGCAGTGCTAGAGTCCCCAGGGGGGGTAACACTGAAGCTTTCTTT.

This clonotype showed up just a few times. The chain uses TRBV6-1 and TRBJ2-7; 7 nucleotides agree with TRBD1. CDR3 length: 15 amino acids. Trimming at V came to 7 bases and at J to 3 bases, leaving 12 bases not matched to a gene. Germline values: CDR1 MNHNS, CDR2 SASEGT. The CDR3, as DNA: TGTGCCAGCACCAGGGGGTGGGCAGGGGGCTACGAGCAGTACTTC. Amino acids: CASTRGWAGGYEQYF.

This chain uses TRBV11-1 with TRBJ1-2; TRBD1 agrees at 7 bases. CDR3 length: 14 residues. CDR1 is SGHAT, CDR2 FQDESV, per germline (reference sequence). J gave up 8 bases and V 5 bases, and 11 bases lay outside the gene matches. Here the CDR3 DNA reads TGTGCCAGCAGCCATCACGCCAGGGGGGCCGGCTACACCTTC. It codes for CASSHHARGAGYTF.

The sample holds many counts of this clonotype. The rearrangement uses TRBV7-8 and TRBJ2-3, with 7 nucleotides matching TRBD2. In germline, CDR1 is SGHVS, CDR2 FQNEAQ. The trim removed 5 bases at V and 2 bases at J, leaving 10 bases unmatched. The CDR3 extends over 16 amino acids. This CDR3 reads CASSPLSAGNTDTQYF. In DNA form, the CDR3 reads TGTGCCAGCAGCCCCCTATCAGCGGGAAACACAGATACGCAGTATTTT.

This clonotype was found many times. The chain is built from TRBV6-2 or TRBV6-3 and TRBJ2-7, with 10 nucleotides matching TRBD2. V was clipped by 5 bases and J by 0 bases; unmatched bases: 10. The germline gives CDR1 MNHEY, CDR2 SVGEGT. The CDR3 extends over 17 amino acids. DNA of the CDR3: TGTGCCAGCAGTCCCTGGACTAGCGGCTACAGCTCCTACGAGCAGTACTTC. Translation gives CASSPWTSGYSSYEQYF.

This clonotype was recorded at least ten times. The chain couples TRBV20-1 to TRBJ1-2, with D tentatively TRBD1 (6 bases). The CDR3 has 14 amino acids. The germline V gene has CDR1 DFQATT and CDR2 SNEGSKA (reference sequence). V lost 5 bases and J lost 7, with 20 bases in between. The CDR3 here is CSAGGGAELGGYTF. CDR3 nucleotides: TGCAGTGCTGGGGGCGGGGCAGAATTGGGTGGCTACACCTTC.

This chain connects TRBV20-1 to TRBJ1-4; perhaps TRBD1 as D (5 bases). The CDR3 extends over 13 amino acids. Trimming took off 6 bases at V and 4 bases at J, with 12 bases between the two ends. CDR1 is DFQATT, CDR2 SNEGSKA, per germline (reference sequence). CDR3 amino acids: CSAQVGLNEKLFF. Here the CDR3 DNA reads TGCAGTGCACAGGTCGGGCTTAATGAAAAACTGTTTTTT.

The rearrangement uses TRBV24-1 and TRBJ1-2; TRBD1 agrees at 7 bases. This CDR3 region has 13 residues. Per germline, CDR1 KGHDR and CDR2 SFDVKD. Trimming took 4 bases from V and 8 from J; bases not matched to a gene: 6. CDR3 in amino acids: CATSERTGRGYTF. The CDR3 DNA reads TGTGCCACCAGTGAGCGGACAGGTCGGGGCTACACCTTC.

This CDR3 is CASSLGHLSYNEQFF. CDR3 in DNA: TGTGCCAGCAGTTTAGGGCACCTCTCCTACAATGAGCAGTTCTTC. V gene TRBV28 combines with J gene TRBJ2-1; D remains unclear. This CDR3 spans 15 amino acids. CDR1 is MDHEN and CDR2 is SYDVKM in the germline V gene. V was clipped by 2 bases and J by 0 bases, with 8 bases between them.

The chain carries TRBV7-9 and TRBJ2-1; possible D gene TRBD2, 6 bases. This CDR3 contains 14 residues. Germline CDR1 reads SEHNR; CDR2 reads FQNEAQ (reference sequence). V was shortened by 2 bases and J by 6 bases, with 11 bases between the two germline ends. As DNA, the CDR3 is TGTGCCAGCAGCTTAACCGGGACTCCCAATGAGCAGTTCTTC. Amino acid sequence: CASSLTGTPNEQFF.

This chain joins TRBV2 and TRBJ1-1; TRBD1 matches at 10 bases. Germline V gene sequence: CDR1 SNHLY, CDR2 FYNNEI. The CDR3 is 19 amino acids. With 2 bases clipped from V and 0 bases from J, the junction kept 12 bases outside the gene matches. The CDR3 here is CASSERGQGRTDMNTEAFF. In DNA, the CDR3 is TGTGCCAGCAGTGAAAGGGGACAGGGGCGAACAGACATGAACACTGAAGCTTTCTTT.

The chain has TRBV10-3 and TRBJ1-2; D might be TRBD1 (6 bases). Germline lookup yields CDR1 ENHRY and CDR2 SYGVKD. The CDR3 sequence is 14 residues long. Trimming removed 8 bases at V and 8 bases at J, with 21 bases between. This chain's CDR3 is CAIYGGHEVYGYTF. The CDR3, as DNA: TGTGCCATCTATGGGGGACACGAAGTGTACGGCTACACCTTC.

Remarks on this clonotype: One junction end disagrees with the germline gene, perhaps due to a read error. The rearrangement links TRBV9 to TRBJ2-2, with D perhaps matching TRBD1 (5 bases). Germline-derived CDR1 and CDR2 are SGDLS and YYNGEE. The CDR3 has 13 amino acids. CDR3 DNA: TGTGCCAGCAGCGTAGTGGACACCGTGGAGCTGTTTTTT. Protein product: CASSVVDTVELFF.

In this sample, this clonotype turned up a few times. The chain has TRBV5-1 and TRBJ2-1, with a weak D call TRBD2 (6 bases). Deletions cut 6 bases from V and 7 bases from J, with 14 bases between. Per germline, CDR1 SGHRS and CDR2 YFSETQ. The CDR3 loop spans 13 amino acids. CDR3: CASTTLRGNEQFF. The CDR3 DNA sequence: TGCGCCAGCACAACGTTACGGGGGAATGAGCAGTTCTTC.

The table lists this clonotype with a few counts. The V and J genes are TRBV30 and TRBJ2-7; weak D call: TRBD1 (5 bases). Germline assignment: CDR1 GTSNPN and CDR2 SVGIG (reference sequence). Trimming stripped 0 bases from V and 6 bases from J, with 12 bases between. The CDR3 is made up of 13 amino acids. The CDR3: CAWSVGRGREQYF. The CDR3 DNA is TGTGCCTGGAGTGTAGGAAGGGGCCGCGAGCAGTACTTC.

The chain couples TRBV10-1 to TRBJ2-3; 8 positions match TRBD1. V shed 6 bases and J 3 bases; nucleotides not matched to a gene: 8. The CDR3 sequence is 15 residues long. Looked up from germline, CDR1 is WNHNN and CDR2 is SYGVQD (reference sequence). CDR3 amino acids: CASRPGDRPTDTQYF. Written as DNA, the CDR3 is TGCGCCAGCAGGCCTGGGGACAGGCCGACAGATACGCAGTATTTT.

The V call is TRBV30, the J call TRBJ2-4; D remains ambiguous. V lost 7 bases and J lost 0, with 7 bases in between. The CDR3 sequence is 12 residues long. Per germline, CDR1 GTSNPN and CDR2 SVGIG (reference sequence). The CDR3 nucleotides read TGTGCCTTTGGGTCAGCCAAAAACATTCAGTACTTC. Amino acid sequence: CAFGSAKNIQYF.

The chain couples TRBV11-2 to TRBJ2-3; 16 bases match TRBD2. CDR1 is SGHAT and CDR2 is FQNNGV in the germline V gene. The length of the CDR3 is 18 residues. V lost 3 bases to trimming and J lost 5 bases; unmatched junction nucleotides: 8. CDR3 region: CASSFLLGTSGREDTQYF. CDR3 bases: TGTGCCAGCAGCTTTCTCCTCGGGACTAGCGGGAGGGAAGATACGCAGTATTTT.

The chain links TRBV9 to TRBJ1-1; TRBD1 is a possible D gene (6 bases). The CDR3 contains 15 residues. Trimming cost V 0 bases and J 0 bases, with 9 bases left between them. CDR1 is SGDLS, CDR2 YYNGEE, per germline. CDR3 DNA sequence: TGTGCCAGCAGCGTAGAACAGGGACTGAACACTGAAGCTTTCTTT. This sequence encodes CASSVEQGLNTEAFF.

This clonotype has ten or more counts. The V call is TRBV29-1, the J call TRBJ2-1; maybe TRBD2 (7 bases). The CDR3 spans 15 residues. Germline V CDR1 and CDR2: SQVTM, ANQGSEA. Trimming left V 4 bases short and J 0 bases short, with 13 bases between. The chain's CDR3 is CSVGGGAGSYNEQFF. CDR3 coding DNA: TGCAGCGTTGGTGGGGGGGCAGGCTCCTACAATGAGCAGTTCTTC.

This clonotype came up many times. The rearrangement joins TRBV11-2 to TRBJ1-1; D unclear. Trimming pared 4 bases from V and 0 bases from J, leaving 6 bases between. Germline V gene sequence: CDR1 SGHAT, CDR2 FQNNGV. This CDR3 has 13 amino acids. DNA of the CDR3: TGTGCCAGCAGCTCGATACTGAACACTGAAGCTTTCTTT. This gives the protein CASSSILNTEAFF.

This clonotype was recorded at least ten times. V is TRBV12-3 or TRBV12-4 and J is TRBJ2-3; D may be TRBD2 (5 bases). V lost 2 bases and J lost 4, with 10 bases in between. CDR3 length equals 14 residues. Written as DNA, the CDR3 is TGTGCCAGCAGTTTATCGAGGGTGGCAGATACGCAGTATTTT. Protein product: CASSLSRVADTQYF.

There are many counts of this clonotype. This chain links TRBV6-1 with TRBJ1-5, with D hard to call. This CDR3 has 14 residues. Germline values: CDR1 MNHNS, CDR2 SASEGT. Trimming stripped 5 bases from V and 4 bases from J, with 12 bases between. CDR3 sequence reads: CASSQRTGNQPQHF. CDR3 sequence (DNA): TGTGCCAGCAGTCAACGGACGGGAAATCAGCCCCAGCATTTT.

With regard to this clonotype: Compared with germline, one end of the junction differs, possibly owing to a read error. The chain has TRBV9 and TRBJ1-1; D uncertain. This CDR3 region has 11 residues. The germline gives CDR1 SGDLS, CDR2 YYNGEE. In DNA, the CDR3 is TGTGCCAGCAGCTCGCGACCTACCTCCCTCTTT. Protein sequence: CASSSRPTSLF.

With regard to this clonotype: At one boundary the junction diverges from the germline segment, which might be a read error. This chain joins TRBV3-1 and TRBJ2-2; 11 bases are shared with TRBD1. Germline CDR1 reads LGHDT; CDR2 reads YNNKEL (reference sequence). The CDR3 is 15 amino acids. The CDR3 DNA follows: TGCGCCAGCAGCCTGGACAGGGGGCCGGCCGGGGAGCTGTTTTTT. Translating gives CASSLDRGPAGELFF.